This T cell receptor (beta chain) is from a study of cytomegalovirus exposure and HLA in healthy donors. At the level of the study: Early released data comprised approximately 85 million unique TCRs from HLA-typed donors.

Overall study results and limits: Reportedly, TCR beta sequences accurately predicted HLA-A and HLA-B alleles in most subjects. Earlier analysis yielded a pattern in which most TCR beta V segments were productive about 90% or about 30% of the time.

PCR used 60 Vbeta primers and 13 Jbeta primers. Generated by immunoSEQ multiplex PCR, the TCRdb table keeps only in-frame clones and is missing some. The sample consists of under 150,000 clones, 70% to 90% of them appearing once. V lost 0 bases, J lost 5 bases, and 5 bases lay in between. The CDR3 totals 12 residues. Germline V gene lookup returns CDR1 SGHRS and CDR2 YFSETQ. Notes on this clone: Antigen specificity is unknown.

The TCR was taken from a boy younger than 18 in good health and CMV-seronegative. The J gene is TRBJ1-1, the V gene TRBV5-1; D uncertain. Input material: PBMCs. CDR3 loop: CASSLGRTEAFF. CDR3 coding DNA: TGCGCCAGCAGCTTGGGGAGGACTGAAGCTTTCTTT. Looking up the rest from reference TRBV5-1 and TRBJ1-1 gives the full variable domain: KAGVTQTPRYLIKTRGQQVTLSCSPISGHRSVSWYQQTPGQGLQFLFEYFSETQRNKGNFPGRFSGRQFSNSRSEMNVSTLELGDSALYLCASSLGRTEAFFGQGTRLTVV.